The clone carrying this T cell receptor beta chain was recorded once. The data were obtained in a study of blood T cell repertoires in COVID-19. Whole-study context: Spain, Italy and the United States supplied samples that represented acute and convalescent COVID-19. T cells, B-cell-depleted T cells, or PBMCs provided the cDNA or gDNA that served as material.

Source study methods: Amplified reference gene primers provided the basis for estimating nucleated cell counts. Some clones are missing from TCRdb's copy, which holds only in-frame ones; the method was immunoSEQ multiplex PCR. V and J calls and clone size come straight from that table; D and trimming were deduced from the DNA. The sample records approximately 97,000 clones, just over 85% being singletons. Seattle's enrolled individuals joined amid active infection and were then monitored longitudinally. Trimming took 8 bases from V and 4 from J, leaving 17 bases between them. CDR3 length: 14 amino acids. Germline CDR1 is KGHSH and CDR2 is LQKENI.

Sequencing was done on a sample of peripheral blood. The clonotype was recovered from a man in his fifties with COVID-19, enrolled during active disease. This chain links TRBV18 with TRBJ1-2; possible D gene TRBD1, 5 bases. CDR3: CASLPGPRAYGYTF. Written as DNA, the CDR3 is TGTGCCAGCCTACCGGGTCCCAGGGCCTATGGCTACACCTTC. Using reference TRBV18 and TRBJ1-2 for the parts outside the CDR3, the full variable domain is NAGVMQNPRHLVRRRGQEARLRCSPMKGHSHVYWYRQLPEEGLKFMVYLQKENIIDESGMPKERFSAEFPKEGPSILRIQQVVRGDSAAYFCASLPGPRAYGYTFGSGTRLTVV.